The 10 T cell receptor beta chains reported below all come from one sample, sequenced in a study of blood T cell repertoires in COVID-19. TCRdb's copy holds only in-frame clones and misses some; the assay was immunoSEQ multiplex PCR. The data show under 350,000 clones, roughly 89% seen once. Sequencing was done on a sample of peripheral blood. The receptors shown here come from a woman aged 25 to 39 with COVID-19, enrolled during active disease.

The J gene is TRBJ1-5, the V gene TRBV19; 9 positions agree with TRBD1. CDR3 length: 20 residues. CDR1 and CDR2 (germline): LNHDA, SQIVND (reference sequence). V dropped 1 base and J dropped 3; count of bases not matched to a gene: 16. This CDR3 reads CASSIGGVWRTGAPNQPQHF. Here the CDR3 DNA reads TGTGCCAGTAGTATAGGTGGGGTTTGGAGGACAGGGGCCCCCAATCAGCCCCAGCATTTT.

The chain combines TRBV9 with TRBJ2-1; TRBD1 matches at 7 bases. CDR3 length: 12 residues. The V and J ends lost 4 bases and 8 bases, in that order; junction bases with no gene match: 3. The germline V gene has CDR1 SGDLS and CDR2 YYNGEE. The CDR3 sequence: CASSRTGDEQFF. The CDR3, as DNA: TGTGCCAGCAGCCGTACAGGGGATGAGCAGTTCTTC.

This chain joins TRBV4-2 and TRBJ2-1; 9 bases agree with TRBD2. J lost 9 bases, V lost 0 bases, and 12 bases had no gene match. This CDR3 spans 17 amino acids. Germline V lookup: CDR1 LGHNA, CDR2 YNFKEQ. In DNA, the CDR3 is TGTGCCAGCAGCCAAGATCTTTCCGGCGGGGGGGCCTTTGAGCAGTTCTTC. It encodes CASSQDLSGGGAFEQFF.

This sequence joins TRBV5-1 and TRBJ1-4, with a tentative D call TRBD1 (6 bases). From germline, CDR1 is SGHRS and CDR2 YFSETQ. Trimming left V 4 bases short and J 3 bases short, with 13 bases between. The CDR3 totals 15 residues. As DNA, the CDR3 is TGCGCCAGCAGCCTAACAGGGTTGCCTAATGAAAAACTGTTTTTT. Translating gives CASSLTGLPNEKLFF.

The table lists this clone with a few counts. DNA for the CDR3: TGTGCCAGCAGCCTAGCCGGTTCGGAGGGGACGCGCTATGGCTACACCTTC. Translating it yields CASSLAGSEGTRYGYTF. The genes are TRBV14 and TRBJ1-2; TRBD1 might be the D (5 bases). From germline, CDR1 is SGHDN and CDR2 FVKESK. There are 17 residues in the CDR3. V lost 4 bases and J 4 bases, leaving 22 bases between the germline ends.

The DNA for the CDR3 is TGTGCCAGTGGGGGCGTACGGAATTCACCCCTCCACTTT. It specifies CASGGVRNSPLHF. The J gene is TRBJ1-6, the V gene TRBV19, with D possibly TRBD1 on 6 matching bases. The germline V gene has CDR1 LNHDA and CDR2 SQIVND (reference sequence). V was cut by 8 bases and J by 7 bases, with 12 bases left in between. The CDR3 extends over 13 amino acids.

V gene TRBV19 combines with J gene TRBJ2-6, with 7 positions matching TRBD2. CDR3 length equals 18 residues. The germline V gene has CDR1 LNHDA and CDR2 SQIVND (reference sequence). Trimming took 5 bases from V and 4 from J; bases not matched to a gene: 14. CDR3 amino acids: CASSDRGAGLRGANVLTF. CDR3 DNA: TGTGCCAGTAGTGACCGGGGAGCGGGGCTGAGAGGGGCCAACGTCCTGACTTTC. The variable domain in full, with the rest retrieved from reference TRBV19 and TRBJ2-6, is DGGITQSPKYLFRKEGQNVTLSCEQNLNHDAMYWYRQDPGQGLRLIYYSQIVNDFQKGDIAEGYSVSREKKESFPLTVTSAQKNPTAFYLCASSDRGAGLRGANVLTFGAGSRLTVL.

The rearrangement joins TRBV6-5 to TRBJ2-3; TRBD2 might be the D (6 bases). From germline, CDR1 is MNHEY and CDR2 SVGAGI. V was shortened by 11 bases and J by 4 bases, with 19 bases between the two germline ends. The CDR3 runs 14 residues. The CDR3 DNA reads TGTGCCCATGGAGGAATGGAGGGCCCAGATACGCAGTATTTT. Translated, it gives CAHGGMEGPDTQYF.

V is TRBV6-5 and J is TRBJ2-1; a weak D match, TRBD2 (7 bases). V was trimmed by 6 bases and J by 10 bases, leaving 13 bases between them. This CDR3 spans 12 amino acids. Germline V gene data show CDR1 as MNHEY and CDR2 as SVGAGI. CDR3 sequence (DNA): TGTGCCAGCAGCCGGACTAGGGGGGAGCAGTTCTTC. This codes for CASSRTRGEQFF.

V and J are TRBV28 and TRBJ2-3; 12 positions match TRBD2. The CDR3 has 16 residues. Germline CDR1 reads MDHEN; CDR2 reads SYDVKM. V was pared by 6 bases and J by 4 bases, with 8 bases of the junction left unmatched. The CDR3 loop reads CASSQRTSGASDTQYF. Here the CDR3 DNA reads TGTGCCAGCAGCCAAAGGACTAGCGGGGCCTCAGATACGCAGTATTTT. Based on the CDR3 plus reference TRBV28 and TRBJ2-3, the full variable domain is DVKVTQSSRYLVKRTGEKVFLECVQDMDHENMFWYRQDPGLGLRLIYFSYDVKMKEKGDIPEGYSVSREKKERFSLILESASTNQTSMYLCASSQRTSGASDTQYFGPGTRLTVL.